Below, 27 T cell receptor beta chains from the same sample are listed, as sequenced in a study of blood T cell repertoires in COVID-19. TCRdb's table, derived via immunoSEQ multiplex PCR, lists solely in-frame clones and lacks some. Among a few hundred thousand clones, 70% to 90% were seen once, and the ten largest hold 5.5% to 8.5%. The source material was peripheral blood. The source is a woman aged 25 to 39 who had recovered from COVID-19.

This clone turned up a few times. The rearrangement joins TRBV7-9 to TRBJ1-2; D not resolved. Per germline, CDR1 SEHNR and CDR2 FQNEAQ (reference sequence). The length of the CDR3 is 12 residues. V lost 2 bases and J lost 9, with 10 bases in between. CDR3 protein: CASSLIGERYTF. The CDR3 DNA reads TGTGCCAGCAGCTTAATCGGAGAACGCTACACCTTC.

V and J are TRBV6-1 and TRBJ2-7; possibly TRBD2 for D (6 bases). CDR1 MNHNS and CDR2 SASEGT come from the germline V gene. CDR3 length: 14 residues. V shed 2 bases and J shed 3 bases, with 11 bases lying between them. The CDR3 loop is CASSEYGGLYEQYF. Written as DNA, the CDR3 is TGTGCCAGCAGTGAATACGGGGGACTCTACGAGCAGTACTTC.

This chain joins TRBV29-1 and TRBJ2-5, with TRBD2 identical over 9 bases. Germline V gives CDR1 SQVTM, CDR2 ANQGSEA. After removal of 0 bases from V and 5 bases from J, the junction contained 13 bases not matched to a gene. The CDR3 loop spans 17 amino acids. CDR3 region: CSVEDLSVGLAGETQYF. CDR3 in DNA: TGCAGCGTTGAAGATCTATCGGTGGGGCTAGCGGGGGAGACCCAGTACTTC. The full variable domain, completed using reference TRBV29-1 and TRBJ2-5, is SAVISQKPSRDICQRGTSLTIQCQVDSQVTMMFWYRQQPGQSLTLIATANQGSEATYESGFVIDKFPISRPNLTFSTLTVSNMSPEDSSIYLCSVEDLSVGLAGETQYFGPGTRLLVL.

The CDR3 region has the DNA TGTGCCAGCAGCTTCTACGCGCTAGTCTCAAATGAGCAGTTCTTC. Protein sequence: CASSFYALVSNEQFF. The J gene is TRBJ2-1, the V gene TRBV7-2; D not resolved. Germline assignment: CDR1 SGHTA and CDR2 FQGNSA. Deletions cut 3 bases from V and 7 bases from J, with 16 bases between. CDR3 length equals 15 residues.

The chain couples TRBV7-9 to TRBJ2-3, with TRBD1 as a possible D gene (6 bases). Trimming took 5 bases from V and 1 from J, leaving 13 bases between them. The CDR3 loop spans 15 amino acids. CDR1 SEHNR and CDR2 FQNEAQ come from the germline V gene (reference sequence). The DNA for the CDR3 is TGTGCCAGCAGCCCCCAGGGGAGAGGCACAGATACGCAGTATTTT. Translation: CASSPQGRGTDTQYF.

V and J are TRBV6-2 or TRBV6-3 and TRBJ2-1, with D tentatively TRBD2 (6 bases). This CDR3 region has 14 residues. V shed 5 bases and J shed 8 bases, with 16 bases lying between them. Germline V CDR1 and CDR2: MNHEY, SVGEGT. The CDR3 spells CASSTRRGWDEQFF. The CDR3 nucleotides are TGTGCCAGCAGTACCAGGAGGGGATGGGATGAGCAGTTCTTC.

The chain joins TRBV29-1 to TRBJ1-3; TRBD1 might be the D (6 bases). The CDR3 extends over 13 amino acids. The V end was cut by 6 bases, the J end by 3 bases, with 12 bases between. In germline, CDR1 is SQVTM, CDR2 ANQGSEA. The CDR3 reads CSVPGTYGNTIYF. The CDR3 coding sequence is TGCAGCGTGCCCGGGACATATGGAAACACCATATATTTT.

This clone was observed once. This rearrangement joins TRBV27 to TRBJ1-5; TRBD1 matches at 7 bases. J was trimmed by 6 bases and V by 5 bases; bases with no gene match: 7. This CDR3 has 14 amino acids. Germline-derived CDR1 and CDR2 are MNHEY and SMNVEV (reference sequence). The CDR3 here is CASSVTGTRQPQHF. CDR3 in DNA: TGTGCCAGCAGTGTGACAGGGACTCGTCAGCCCCAGCATTTT.

The CDR3 DNA reads as TGTGCCAGCAGGTCAGTCGCGAACACCGGGGAGCTGTTTTTT. Translation gives CASRSVANTGELFF. The rearrangement uses TRBV28 and TRBJ2-2; the D is unclear. Germline V lookup: CDR1 MDHEN, CDR2 SYDVKM. The V gene lost 6 bases and the J gene lost 0 bases, with 8 bases spanning the gap. The CDR3 runs to 14 residues.

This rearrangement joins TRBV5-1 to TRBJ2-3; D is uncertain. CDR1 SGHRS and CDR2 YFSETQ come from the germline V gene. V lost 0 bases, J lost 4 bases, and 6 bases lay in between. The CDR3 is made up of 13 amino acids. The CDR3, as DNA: TGCGCCAGCAGCTTGGGTAGTTCAGATACGCAGTATTTT. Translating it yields CASSLGSSDTQYF.

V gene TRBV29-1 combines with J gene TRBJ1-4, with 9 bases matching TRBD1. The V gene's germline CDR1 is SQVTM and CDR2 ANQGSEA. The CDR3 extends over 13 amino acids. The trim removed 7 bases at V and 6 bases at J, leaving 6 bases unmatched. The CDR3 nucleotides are TGCAGCGCCGTACAGGGGGCGGATGAAAAACTGTTTTTT. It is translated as CSAVQGADEKLFF.

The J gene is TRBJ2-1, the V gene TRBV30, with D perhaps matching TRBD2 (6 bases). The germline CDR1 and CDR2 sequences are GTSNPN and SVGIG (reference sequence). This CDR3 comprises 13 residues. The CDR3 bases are TGTGCGGGAGTCGGGGGCTCCTACAATGAGCAGTTCTTC. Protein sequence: CAGVGGSYNEQFF.

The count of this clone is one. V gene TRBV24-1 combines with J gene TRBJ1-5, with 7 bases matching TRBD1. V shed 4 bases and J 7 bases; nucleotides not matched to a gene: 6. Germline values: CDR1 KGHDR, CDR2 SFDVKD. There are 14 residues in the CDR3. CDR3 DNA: TGTGCCACCAGTGAAGCGACAGGGTACCAGCCCCAGCATTTT. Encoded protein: CATSEATGYQPQHF.

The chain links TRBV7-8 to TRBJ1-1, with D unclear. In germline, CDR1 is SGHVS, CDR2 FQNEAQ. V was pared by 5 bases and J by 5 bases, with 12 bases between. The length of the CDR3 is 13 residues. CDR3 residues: CASSATVKTEAFF. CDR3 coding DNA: TGTGCCAGCAGCGCCACTGTAAAGACTGAAGCTTTCTTT.

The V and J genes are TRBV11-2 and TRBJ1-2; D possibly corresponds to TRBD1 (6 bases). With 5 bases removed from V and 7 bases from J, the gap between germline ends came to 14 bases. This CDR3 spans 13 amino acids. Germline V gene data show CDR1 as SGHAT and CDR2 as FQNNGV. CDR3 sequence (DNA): TGTGCCAGCAGCATGACAGGCGGCGGTGGCTACACCTTC. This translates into CASSMTGGGGYTF.

For the CDR3, the DNA is TGCGCCAGCAGCCAGCGTGAGGCCCTATACAATGAGCAGTTCTTC. The encoded protein is CASSQREALYNEQFF. The chain uses TRBV5-1 and TRBJ2-1; unclear D gene. V gave up 4 bases and J gave up 4 bases, with 15 bases separating them. In germline, CDR1 is SGHRS, CDR2 YFSETQ. CDR3 length: 15 residues.

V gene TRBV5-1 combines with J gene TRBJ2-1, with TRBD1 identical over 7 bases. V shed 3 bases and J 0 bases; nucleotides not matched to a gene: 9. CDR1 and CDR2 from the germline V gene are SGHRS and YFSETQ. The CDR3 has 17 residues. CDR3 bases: TGCGCCAGCAGCTATAGACAGGGTTCATACTCCTACAATGAGCAGTTCTTC. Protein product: CASSYRQGSYSYNEQFF.

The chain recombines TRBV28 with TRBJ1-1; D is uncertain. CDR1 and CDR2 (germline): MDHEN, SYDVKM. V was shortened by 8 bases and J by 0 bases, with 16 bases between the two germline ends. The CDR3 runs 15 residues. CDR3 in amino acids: CASPPSGLMNTEAFF. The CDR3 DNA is TGTGCCAGCCCCCCTTCCGGACTCATGAACACTGAAGCTTTCTTT.

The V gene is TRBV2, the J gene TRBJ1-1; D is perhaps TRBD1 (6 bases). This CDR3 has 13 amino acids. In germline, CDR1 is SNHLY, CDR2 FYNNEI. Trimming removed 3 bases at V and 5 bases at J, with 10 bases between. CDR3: CASSESRGTEAFF. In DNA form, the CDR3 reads TGTGCCAGCAGTGAGAGCAGGGGAACTGAAGCTTTCTTT.

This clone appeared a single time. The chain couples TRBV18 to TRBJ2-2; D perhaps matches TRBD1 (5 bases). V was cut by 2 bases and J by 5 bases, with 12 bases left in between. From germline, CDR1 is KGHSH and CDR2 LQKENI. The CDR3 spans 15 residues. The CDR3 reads CASSPGRVTTGELFF. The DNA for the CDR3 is TGTGCCAGCTCACCAGGCAGGGTCACTACCGGGGAGCTGTTTTTT.

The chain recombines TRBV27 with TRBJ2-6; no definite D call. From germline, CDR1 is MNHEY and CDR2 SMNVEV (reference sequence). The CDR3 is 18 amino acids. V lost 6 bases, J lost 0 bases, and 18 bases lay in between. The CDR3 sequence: CASRPLIVGSSGANVLTF. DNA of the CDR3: TGTGCCAGCAGACCTTTAATCGTCGGTTCCTCTGGGGCCAACGTCCTGACTTTC.

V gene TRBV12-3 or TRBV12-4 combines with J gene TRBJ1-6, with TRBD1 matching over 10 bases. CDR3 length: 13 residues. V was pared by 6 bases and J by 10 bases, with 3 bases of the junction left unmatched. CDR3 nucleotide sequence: TGTGCCAGCAGCTGGGGACAGGGGTCACCCCTCCACTTT. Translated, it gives CASSWGQGSPLHF.

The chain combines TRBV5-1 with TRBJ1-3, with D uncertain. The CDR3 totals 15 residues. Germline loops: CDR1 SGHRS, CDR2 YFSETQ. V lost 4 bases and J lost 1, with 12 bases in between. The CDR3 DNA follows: TGCGCCAGCAGCACGCTACCAGGATCTGGAAACACCATATATTTT. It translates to CASSTLPGSGNTIYF. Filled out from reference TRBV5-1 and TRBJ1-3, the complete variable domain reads KAGVTQTPRYLIKTRGQQVTLSCSPISGHRSVSWYQQTPGQGLQFLFEYFSETQRNKGNFPGRFSGRQFSNSRSEMNVSTLELGDSALYLCASSTLPGSGNTIYFGEGSWLTVV.

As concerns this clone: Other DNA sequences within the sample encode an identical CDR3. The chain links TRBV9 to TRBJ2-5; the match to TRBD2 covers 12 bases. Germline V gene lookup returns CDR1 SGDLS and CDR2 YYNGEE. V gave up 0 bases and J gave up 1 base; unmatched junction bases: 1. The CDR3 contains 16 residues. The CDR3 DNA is TGTGCCAGCAGCGTAGGACTAGCGGGGGTCCAAGAGACCCAGTACTTC. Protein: CASSVGLAGVQETQYF.

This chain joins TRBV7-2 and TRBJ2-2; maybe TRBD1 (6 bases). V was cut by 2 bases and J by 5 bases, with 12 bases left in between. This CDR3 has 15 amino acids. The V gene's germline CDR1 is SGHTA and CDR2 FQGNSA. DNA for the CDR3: TGTGCCAGCAGCTTAAAGGGGGTTGGTACCGGGGAGCTGTTTTTT. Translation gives CASSLKGVGTGELFF.

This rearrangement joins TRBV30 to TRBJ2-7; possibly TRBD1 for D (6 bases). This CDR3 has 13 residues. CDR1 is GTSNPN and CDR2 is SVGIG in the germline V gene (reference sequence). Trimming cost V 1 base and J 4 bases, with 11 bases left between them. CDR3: CAWSGQVQYEQYF. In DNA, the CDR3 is TGTGCCTGGAGTGGACAGGTTCAGTACGAGCAGTACTTC.

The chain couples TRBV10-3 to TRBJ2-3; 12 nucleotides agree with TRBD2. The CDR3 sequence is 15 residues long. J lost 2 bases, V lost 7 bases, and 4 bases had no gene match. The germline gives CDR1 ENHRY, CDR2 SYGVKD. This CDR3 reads CAITRTSGATDTQYF. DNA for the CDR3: TGTGCCATCACCCGGACTAGCGGGGCCACAGATACGCAGTATTTT.